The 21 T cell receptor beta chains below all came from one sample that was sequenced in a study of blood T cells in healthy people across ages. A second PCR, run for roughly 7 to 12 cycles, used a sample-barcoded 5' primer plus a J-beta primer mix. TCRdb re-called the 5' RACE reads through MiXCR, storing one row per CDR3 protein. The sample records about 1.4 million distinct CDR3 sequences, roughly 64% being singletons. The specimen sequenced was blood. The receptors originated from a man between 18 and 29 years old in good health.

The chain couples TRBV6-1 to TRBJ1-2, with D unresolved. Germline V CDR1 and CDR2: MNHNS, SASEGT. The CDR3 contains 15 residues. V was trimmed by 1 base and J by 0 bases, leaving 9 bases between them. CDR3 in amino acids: CASSEENSANYGYTF. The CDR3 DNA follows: TGTGCCAGCAGTGAAGAGAACAGTGCTAACTATGGCTACACCTTC.

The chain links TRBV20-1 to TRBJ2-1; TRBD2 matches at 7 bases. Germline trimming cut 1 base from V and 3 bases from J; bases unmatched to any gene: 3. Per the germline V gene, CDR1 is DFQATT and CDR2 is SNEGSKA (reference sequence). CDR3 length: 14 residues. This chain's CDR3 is CSARGRGNYNEQFF. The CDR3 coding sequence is TGCAGTGCTAGAGGGCGGGGGAACTACAATGAGCAGTTCTTC.

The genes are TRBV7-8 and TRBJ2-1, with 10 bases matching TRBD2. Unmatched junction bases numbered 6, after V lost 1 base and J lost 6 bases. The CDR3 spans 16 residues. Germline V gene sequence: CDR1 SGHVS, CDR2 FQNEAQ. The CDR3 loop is CASSLVGTSALNEQFF. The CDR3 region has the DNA TGTGCCAGCAGCTTAGTCGGGACTAGCGCACTCAATGAGCAGTTCTTC.

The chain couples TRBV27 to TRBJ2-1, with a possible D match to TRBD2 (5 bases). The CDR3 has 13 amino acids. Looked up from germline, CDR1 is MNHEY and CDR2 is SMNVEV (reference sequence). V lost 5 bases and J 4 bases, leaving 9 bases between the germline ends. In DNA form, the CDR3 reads TGTGCCAGCAGTATACTAGGGTACAATGAGCAGTTCTTC. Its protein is CASSILGYNEQFF.

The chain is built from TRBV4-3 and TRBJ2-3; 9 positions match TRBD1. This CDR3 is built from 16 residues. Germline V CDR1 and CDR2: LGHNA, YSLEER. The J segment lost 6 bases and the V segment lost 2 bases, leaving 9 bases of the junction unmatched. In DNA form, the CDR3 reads TGCGCCAGCAGCCAACTACGCCCTGGGACAGGGGATACGCAGTATTTT. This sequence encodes CASSQLRPGTGDTQYF.

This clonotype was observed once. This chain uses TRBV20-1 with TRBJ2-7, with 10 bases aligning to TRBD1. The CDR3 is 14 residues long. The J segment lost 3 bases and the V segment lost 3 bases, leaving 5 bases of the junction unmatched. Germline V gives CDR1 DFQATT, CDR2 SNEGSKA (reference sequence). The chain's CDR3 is CSASGGTGDYEQYF. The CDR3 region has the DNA TGCAGTGCTAGCGGTGGGACAGGGGACTACGAGCAGTACTTC.

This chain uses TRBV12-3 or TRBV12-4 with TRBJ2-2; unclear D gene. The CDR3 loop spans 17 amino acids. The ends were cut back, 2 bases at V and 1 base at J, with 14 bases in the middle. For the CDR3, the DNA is TGTGCCAGCAGTTTATCAGGTGTGGGTCTGAACACCGGGGAGCTGTTTTTT. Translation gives CASSLSGVGLNTGELFF.

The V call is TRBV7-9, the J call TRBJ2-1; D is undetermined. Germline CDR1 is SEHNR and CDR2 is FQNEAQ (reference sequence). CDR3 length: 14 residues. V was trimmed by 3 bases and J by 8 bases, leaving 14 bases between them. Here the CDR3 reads CASSFSHYQDEQFF. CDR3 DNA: TGTGCCAGCAGCTTTAGCCACTATCAAGATGAGCAGTTCTTC.

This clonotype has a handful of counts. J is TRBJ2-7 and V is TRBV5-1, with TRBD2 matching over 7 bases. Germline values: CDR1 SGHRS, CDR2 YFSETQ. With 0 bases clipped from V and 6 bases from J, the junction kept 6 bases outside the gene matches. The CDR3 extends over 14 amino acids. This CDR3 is CASSLEPGLREQYF. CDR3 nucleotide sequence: TGCGCCAGCAGCTTGGAACCGGGACTACGCGAGCAGTACTTC.

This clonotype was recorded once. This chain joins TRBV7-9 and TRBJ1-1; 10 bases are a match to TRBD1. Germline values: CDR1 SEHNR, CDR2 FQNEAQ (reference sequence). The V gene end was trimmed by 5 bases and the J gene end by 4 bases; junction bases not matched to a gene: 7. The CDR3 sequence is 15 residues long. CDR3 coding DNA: TGTGCCAGCAGCAAAGGGGGACAGGGGACCACTGAAGCTTTCTTT. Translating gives CASSKGGQGTTEAFF. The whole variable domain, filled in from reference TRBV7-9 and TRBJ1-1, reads DTGVSQNPRHKITKRGQNVTFRCDPISEHNRLYWYRQTLGQGPEFLTYFQNEAQLEKSRLLSDRFSAERPKGSFSTLEIQRTEQGDSAMYLCASSKGGQGTTEAFFGQGTRLTVV.

CDR3 sequence reads: CASSVVGGVHDEQFF. As DNA, the CDR3 is TGTGCCAGCAGCGTAGTTGGGGGAGTTCATGATGAGCAGTTCTTC. The chain uses TRBV9 and TRBJ2-1; either TRBD1 or TRBD2 may fit D (5 bases each). Trimming took off 0 bases at V and 8 bases at J, with 15 bases between the two ends. The CDR3 has 15 amino acids. Germline V gene sequence: CDR1 SGDLS, CDR2 YYNGEE.

The CDR3 nucleotides read TGTGCCAGCGATGAAACAGGGTCGACTGAAGCTTTCTTT. Translated: CASDETGSTEAFF. V gene TRBV28 combines with J gene TRBJ1-1; perhaps TRBD1 as D (6 bases). The germline V and J ends were trimmed by 8 bases and 5 bases, with 15 bases remaining between them. CDR3 length: 13 amino acids. CDR1 MDHEN and CDR2 SYDVKM come from the germline V gene.

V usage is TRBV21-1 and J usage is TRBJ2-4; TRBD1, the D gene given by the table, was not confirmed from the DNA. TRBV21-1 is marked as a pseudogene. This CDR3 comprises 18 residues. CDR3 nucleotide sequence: TGTGCCAGCAGCAAACCCCCCCGACACGGGTTGGGGGGGAACATTCAGTACTTC. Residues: CASSKPPRHGLGGNIQYF.

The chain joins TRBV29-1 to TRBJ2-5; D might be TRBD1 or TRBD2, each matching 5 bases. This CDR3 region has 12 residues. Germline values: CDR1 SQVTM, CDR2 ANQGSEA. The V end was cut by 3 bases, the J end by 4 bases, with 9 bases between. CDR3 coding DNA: TGCAGCGTTGATCCAGGGAGAGAGACCCAGTACTTC. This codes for CSVDPGRETQYF. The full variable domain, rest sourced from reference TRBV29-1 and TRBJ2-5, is SAVISQKPSRDICQRGTSLTIQCQVDSQVTMMFWYRQQPGQSLTLIATANQGSEATYESGFVIDKFPISRPNLTFSTLTVSNMSPEDSSIYLCSVDPGRETQYFGPGTRLLVL.

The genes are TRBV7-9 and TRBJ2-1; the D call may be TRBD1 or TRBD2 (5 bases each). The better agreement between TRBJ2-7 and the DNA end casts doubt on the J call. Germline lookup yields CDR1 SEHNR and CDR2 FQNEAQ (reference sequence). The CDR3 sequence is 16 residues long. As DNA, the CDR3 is TGTGCCAGCAGCTTAGTCGCTAGCAGGGTCTACAATGAGCAGTACTTC. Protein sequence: CASSLVASRVYNEQYF.

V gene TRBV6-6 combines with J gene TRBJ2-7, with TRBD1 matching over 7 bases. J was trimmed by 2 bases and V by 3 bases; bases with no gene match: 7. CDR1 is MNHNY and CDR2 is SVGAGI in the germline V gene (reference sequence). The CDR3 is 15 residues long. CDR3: CASSYPGTDTYEQYF. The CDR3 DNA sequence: TGTGCCAGCAGTTATCCAGGGACAGACACCTACGAGCAGTACTTC.

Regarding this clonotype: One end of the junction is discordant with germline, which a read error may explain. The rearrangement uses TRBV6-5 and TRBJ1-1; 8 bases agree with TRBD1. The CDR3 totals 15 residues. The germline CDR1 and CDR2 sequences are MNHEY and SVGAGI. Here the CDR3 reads CATRRTGGGDTEAFF. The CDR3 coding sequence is TGTGCCACCAGGCGTACAGGGGGAGGGGACACTGAGGCTTTCTTT.

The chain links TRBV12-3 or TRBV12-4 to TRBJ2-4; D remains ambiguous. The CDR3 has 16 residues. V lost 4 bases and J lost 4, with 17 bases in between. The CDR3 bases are TGTGCCAGCAGTTCCGGGTGGGATCGGAATAAAAACATTCAGTACTTC. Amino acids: CASSSGWDRNKNIQYF.

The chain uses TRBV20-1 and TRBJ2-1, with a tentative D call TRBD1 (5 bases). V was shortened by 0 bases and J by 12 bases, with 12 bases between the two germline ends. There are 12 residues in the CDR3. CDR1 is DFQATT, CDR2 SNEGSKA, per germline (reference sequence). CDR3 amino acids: CSARDKGVGQFF. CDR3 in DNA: TGCAGTGCTAGAGATAAAGGGGTGGGGCAGTTCTTC.

The CDR3 coding sequence is TGTGCCAGCAGCAAGGGGGCTACTAATGAAAAACTGTTTTTT. Translation: CASSKGATNEKLFF. The chain employs TRBV7-6 and TRBJ1-4; 7 positions match TRBD1. The CDR3 sequence is 14 residues long. Trimming removed 5 bases from V and 2 bases from J; junction bases left unmatched: 2. Looked up from germline, CDR1 is SGHVS and CDR2 is FNYEAQ.

CDR3 nucleotide sequence: TGTGCCGCAAAGGGGAGGATTAGCACAGATACGCAGTATTTT. This encodes CAAKGRISTDTQYF. V is TRBV10-3 and J is TRBJ2-3; D possibly corresponds to TRBD2 (6 bases). Trimming pared 11 bases from V and 0 bases from J, leaving 15 bases between. The CDR3 is 14 amino acids. CDR1 ENHRY and CDR2 SYGVKD come from the germline V gene.